Following are 11 T cell receptor beta chains from one sample sequenced in a study of T cell changes during pregnancy in multiple sclerosis. The table came from immunoSEQ multiplex PCR; TCRdb's copy has only in-frame clones and leaves some out. The sample records about 40,000 clones, around 90% being singletons. The specimen was CD8+ T cells from peripheral blood mononuclear cells, collected before pregnancy. Receptors originate from a female donor with multiple sclerosis, enrolled in a pregnancy study.

This chain uses TRBV27 with TRBJ1-5; no definite D call. Germline V gene lookup returns CDR1 MNHEY and CDR2 SMNVEV (reference sequence). Trimming removed 7 bases from V and 4 bases from J, with 11 bases in between. This CDR3 has 13 amino acids. The CDR3 loop is CASTSNVNQPQHF. The CDR3 nucleotides read TGTGCCAGCACTTCTAATGTGAATCAGCCCCAGCATTTT.

J is TRBJ2-1 and V is TRBV29-1, with TRBD2 matching over 10 bases. The germline CDR1 and CDR2 sequences are SQVTM and ANQGSEA. CDR3 size: 16 residues. Germline trimming cut 6 bases from V and 5 bases from J; bases unmatched to any gene: 13. DNA for the CDR3: TGCAGCGTCTGGTCCCTAGCGGGAGTTTTCAACAATGAGCAGTTCTTC. This gives the protein CSVWSLAGVFNNEQFF.

The chain links TRBV7-9 to TRBJ1-4, with D maybe TRBD1 (5 bases). The CDR3 has 15 residues. The V gene's germline CDR1 is SEHNR and CDR2 FQNEAQ (reference sequence). Between the trimmed V and J ends, which lost 1 base and 10 bases, there was a span of 16 bases. This chain's CDR3 is CASSLESRASLKLFF. The CDR3 DNA follows: TGTGCCAGCAGCTTAGAATCCAGGGCGAGCCTAAAACTGTTTTTT.

The chain has TRBV6-5 and TRBJ2-1, with TRBD2 matching 7 bases. V dropped 4 bases and J dropped 7; count of bases not matched to a gene: 13. Per the germline V gene, CDR1 is MNHEY and CDR2 is SVGAGI. This CDR3 has 16 residues. CDR3 loop: CASSSRVGRALNEQFF. In DNA, the CDR3 is TGTGCCAGCAGTTCTCGGGTGGGGAGGGCCTTAAATGAGCAGTTCTTC.

The chain joins TRBV5-5 to TRBJ1-2, with 7 bases lining up with TRBD1. Germline V gene data show CDR1 as SGHKS and CDR2 as YYEKEE (reference sequence). V dropped 2 bases and J dropped 6; count of bases not matched to a gene: 4. This CDR3 has 13 residues. The CDR3 nucleotides read TGTGCCAGCAGCTTTGGTACAGGGGATGGCTACACCTTC. Translating gives CASSFGTGDGYTF.

The CDR3 bases are TGTGCCAGTAGTGTGAGCTTGTCGGTCTACAATGAGCAGTTCTTC. Translated: CASSVSLSVYNEQFF. The V and J genes are TRBV19 and TRBJ2-1; no reliable D call. From germline, CDR1 is LNHDA and CDR2 SQIVND (reference sequence). The V gene lost 5 bases and the J gene lost 3 bases, with 14 bases spanning the gap. There are 15 residues in the CDR3.

The chain recombines TRBV7-9 with TRBJ2-7, with 11 bases identical to TRBD2. This CDR3 is built from 15 residues. From germline, CDR1 is SEHNR and CDR2 FQNEAQ (reference sequence). Trimming cost V 4 bases and J 5 bases; bases outside gene matches: 7. The CDR3 loop is CASSSLLAGDDEQYF. The CDR3 nucleotides read TGTGCCAGCAGCTCGCTACTAGCGGGAGATGACGAGCAGTACTTC. Together with reference TRBV7-9 and TRBJ2-7, the CDR3 gives the full variable domain: DTGVSQNPRHKITKRGQNVTFRCDPISEHNRLYWYRQTLGQGPEFLTYFQNEAQLEKSRLLSDRFSAERPKGSFSTLEIQRTEQGDSAMYLCASSSLLAGDDEQYFGPGTRLTVT.

In DNA form, the CDR3 reads TGTGCCAGCAGAAAAAGGTGGGTTACTAGCGGATACAATGAGCAGTTCTTC. This sequence encodes CASRKRWVTSGYNEQFF. The chain recombines TRBV25-1 with TRBJ2-1; 8 bases map to TRBD2. This CDR3 is built from 17 residues. The junction had 14 bases not matched to a gene; V was cut back by 6 bases and J by 4 bases. Germline V gene lookup returns CDR1 MGHDK and CDR2 SYGVNS.

The chain couples TRBV5-1 to TRBJ2-7; 8 nucleotides line up with TRBD1. The germline V gene has CDR1 SGHRS and CDR2 YFSETQ. V dropped 0 bases and J dropped 0; count of bases not matched to a gene: 5. The CDR3 is 16 residues long. CDR3 protein: CASSLAHRGASYEQYF. CDR3 coding DNA: TGCGCCAGCAGCTTGGCCCACAGGGGGGCCTCCTACGAGCAGTACTTC.

The V gene is TRBV27, the J gene TRBJ1-2; TRBD1 aligns across 10 bases. Germline assignment: CDR1 MNHEY and CDR2 SMNVEV (reference sequence). After removal of 5 bases from V and 2 bases from J, the junction contained 17 bases not matched to a gene. There are 19 residues in the CDR3. CDR3 DNA: TGTGCCAGCAGTCCGGTGCCATATCCTAGGGACAGGGGCAACTATGGCTACACCTTC. Protein sequence: CASSPVPYPRDRGNYGYTF.

The rearrangement uses TRBV2 and TRBJ2-3; 11 bases map to TRBD2. Losses at the gene ends were 5 bases for V and 1 base for J; bases not matched to a gene: 14. Per the germline V gene, CDR1 is SNHLY and CDR2 is FYNNEI. CDR3 length: 19 amino acids. CDR3 DNA: TGTGCCAGCAGTCCCGCCGCTTTAGCGGGAGGGCCGGGCACAGATACGCAGTATTTT. Its protein product is CASSPAALAGGPGTDTQYF.